This entry describes one T cell receptor beta chain. The antigen this receptor binds is unknown. For each CD8+ T cell subset, flow sorting was done in triplicate, and 300,000 or so cells per subset went directly into RLT lysis buffer. To keep memory contaminants out, a stringent definition of naive CD8+ T cells was applied: CD45RO-CCR7+CD27+CD95-. Peripheral blood mononuclear cells were isolated from buffy coats by standard density gradient centrifugation. Naive CXCR3-negative and CXCR3-positive CD8+ T cells were flow-sorted using a FACSAria III. Total RNA was extracted from sorted cells using an RNeasy Mini Kit. The data were obtained in a study of CXCR3-negative and CXCR3-positive naive CD8 T cells (dated by TCRdb to the late 2010s). In terms of the full investigation: In total, 130 million to 150 million TRB reads were obtained, or roughly 1.5 +/- 0.3 million reads per library. The diversity and physicochemical repertoire analyses included under 12 donors pooled from two independent experiments. The TRBV-TRBJ cluster analysis covered naive subsets from roughly 5 donors and memory cells from 3 donors. Results the study describes overall, beyond this receptor: Compared with CXCR3-negative naive cells, CXCR3-positive naive cells had TRB CDR3s with higher hydrophobicity (lower Kidera factor 4), lower energy, and higher strength and volume indices. Repertoire diversity was comparably high in both naive subsets but much lower in memory CD8+ T cells. Freshly isolated PBMCs were used for most assays because CXCR3 expression partially decreased after cryopreservation. Because surface CD5, which is linked to self-reactivity in mice, was comparable between the naive subsets, TCR interaction strength was also inferred from the physicochemical properties of TRB CDR3s. Within the same donor, TRBV-TRBJ usage looked similar between naive CXCR3-negative and CXCR3-positive cells, but memory cells had distinct patterns.

The sequencer was a NextSeq 550. The Human TCR Profiling Kit (MiLaboratory) was used to make UMI-labeled 5' RACE TRB cDNA libraries. The full amount of extracted RNA was used for cDNA synthesis, and the full amount of resulting cDNA was used for PCR amplification. Libraries were prepared in parallel with an identical number of PCR cycles. The published analysis was carried out like this. With a requirement of at least two reads per UMI, MIGEC and MiXCR extracted about 57,000 +/- 9,900 unique UMI-labeled TRB cDNA molecules per library. An average of around 40,000 +/- 10,000 functional in-frame TRB CDR3 nucleotide clonotypes without stop codons was found per library. After downsampling to 5000 UMI-labeled TRB molecules per sample, diversity metrics, including normalized Shannon-Wiener and Chao1, were computed in VDJtools. For the central five CDR3 residues, VDJtools calculated physicochemical properties weighted by clonotype size, namely interaction energy, strength, volume and Kidera factor 4. TCRdb reprocessed the sequencing reads and holds a single record per CDR3 protein sequence, with no DNA. The V and J calls come from TCRdb's annotation, not from the publication. Per the sample table, the count is tens of thousands of distinct CDR3 sequences. The ten largest clones take up more than 1.5% of the sample.

From its cysteine to its phenylalanine, the CDR3 spans 13 amino acids. No DNA was logged. The CDR1 and CDR2 encoded by the germline V gene are MDHEN and SYDVKM. The chain is encoded by TRBV28 joined to TRBJ2-7; the TCRdb D gene call, TRBD2, has no DNA to confirm it. The sequencing sample was made of naive CXCR3- CD8+ T cells from blood. The cell subset or site label on this specimen signifies: CD45RO-CCR7+CD27+CD95- naive CD8+ T cells lacking CXCR3 (TNR3-). The receptor comes from a human donor in good health. Some clones in this sample may be carry-over from other donors' samples. CDR3 loop: CASSLSQGGEQYF.